This T cell receptor beta chain was recovered during a study of cytomegalovirus exposure and HLA in healthy donors (dated by TCRdb to 2017 to 2019). Looking at the study overall: According to a later analysis, the 120 or so validation repertoires were produced on the same platform as the 700 or so repertoires of the first cohort. The study aimed to test whether signatures of past pathogen exposure could be identified by cataloging public T cell receptors. In addition to the first cohort of 666 subjects, a separate validation cohort of around 110 different subjects was used. To predict cytomegalovirus infection status, the study combined high-throughput TCR immunosequencing, statistical association of individual TCRs with disease status, and machine learning. What the research found in general, with its limitations: According to the authors, the approach could potentially be generalized to other disease states and immunological phenotypes. Across donors, most TCR sequences were observed very rarely, whereas some public TCRs were present in many individuals. In vitro tests confirmed that a few of the cytomegalovirus-associated TCR beta chains recognize cytomegalovirus antigens. A total of about 180 TCR beta chains were listed by the study as associated with cytomegalovirus. The classifier was reported to diagnose cytomegalovirus status with high specificity and sensitivity in both the original and validation cohorts. A later analysis had no HLA typing for the validation cohort, so co-occurrence there was scored across all 110 or so repertoires. In a later analysis, TCRs clustered in the first cohort were found to also tend to co-occur in the roughly 110 validation repertoires, with 94% of cluster scores above 0.

Donors formed part of the validation cohort, which comprised fewer than 150 subjects and was distinct from the first cohort of fewer than 750 subjects. Library preparation employed the immunoSEQ multiplex PCR assay. The original methods were these. A statistical classification framework was developed to diagnose cytomegalovirus status using the catalog of TCR beta chain sequences. Drawn from immuneACCESS, this table holds only the in-frame rearrangements with V and J called that TCRdb kept. Clones are partly lost; checked studies trace under half to an unresolved V gene and leave the rest unexplained. The V and J calls and the clone size are those of that table, but D and trimming were determined from the DNA. For this sample the table gives approximately 200,000 clones, of which 80% to 90% were detected only once. The top ten hold 1% to 1.5% of the sample. V lost 3 bases and J lost 0 bases; the stretch between them is 15 bases long. As encoded in the germline V gene, CDR1 is SGHRS while CDR2 is YFSETQ. Measured from the cysteine to the phenylalanine, the CDR3 is 17 residues long. This entry keeps only the CDR3 DNA: 51 bases, framed from base 1.

As to this clone: Which antigen it targets is not known. Base qualities were left out, and no much larger clone turns up one base away.

The source of this sequence is a woman under 40 in good health and CMV-seronegative. The V and J genes are TRBV5-1 and TRBJ1-4; TRBD1 is possibly the D segment (5 matching bases). Sequencing input: PBMCs. The nucleotide sequence reads as follows: TGCGCCAGCAGCTCTGGCAGGGCGGAAGCAACTAATGAAAAACTGTTTTTT. Protein translation: CASSSGRAEATNEKLFF.